These 30 T cell receptor beta chains share one sample of origin, sequenced in a study of post-analysis software for immune sequencing data. Study observations and caveats: A few TRBV segments, TRBV5-6, TRBV5-1 and TRBV20-1 among them, were found more frequent in patients than controls.

Their specific antigens are unknown. Each TCR beta cDNA library carried unique molecular identifiers. TCRdb processed the PCR reads anew with MiXCR; each CDR3 protein has one entry. The sample contains roughly 400,000 distinct CDR3 sequences, approximately 38% of which appear only once. Material: blood. These TCRs come from a girl aged 2 to 9 with multiple sclerosis.

The chain uses TRBV6-5 and TRBJ2-1; 9 bases line up with TRBD1. V was clipped by 5 bases and J by 9 bases; unmatched bases: 5. CDR1 and CDR2 from the germline V gene are MNHEY and SVGAGI. The CDR3 totals 13 residues. The CDR3 is CASSEQGAGEQFF. Written as DNA, the CDR3 is TGTGCCAGCAGTGAACAGGGGGCGGGTGAGCAGTTCTTC.

The V gene is TRBV4-1, the J gene TRBJ1-6; TRBD1 is a possible D gene (6 bases). Trimming cost V 5 bases and J 10 bases, with 9 bases left between them. CDR1 is MGHRA and CDR2 is YSYEKL in the germline V gene. This CDR3 is built from 12 residues. The CDR3 DNA is TGCGCCAGCAGCTTAAGGGGGTCACCCCTCCACTTT. This gives the protein CASSLRGSPLHF.

V gene TRBV28 combines with J gene TRBJ2-7; TRBD1 aligns across 9 bases. This CDR3 has 13 amino acids. CDR1 is MDHEN and CDR2 is SYDVKM in the germline V gene. Trimming at V came to 6 bases and at J to 5 bases, leaving 5 bases not matched to a gene. CDR3 amino acids: CASRRDRVNEQYF. In nucleotides, the CDR3 is TGTGCCAGCAGACGGGACAGGGTGAACGAGCAGTACTTC.

A few counts support this clonotype. The chain carries TRBV12-3 or TRBV12-4 and TRBJ1-2; D may be TRBD1 (5 bases). This CDR3 is built from 14 residues. Deletions cut 6 bases from V and 8 bases from J, with 19 bases between. The CDR3 nucleotides are TGTGCCAGCAGGCGCCCGGCGGGCCCAGGGGGCTACACCTTC. This gives the protein CASRRPAGPGGYTF.

The table lists this clonotype with a few counts. The chain is built from TRBV5-1 and TRBJ2-3; TRBD1 is a possible D gene (6 bases). The CDR3 is 14 residues long. V lost 4 bases and J lost 3, with 12 bases in between. Germline CDR1 is SGHRS and CDR2 is YFSETQ. CDR3 nucleotides: TGCGCCAGCAGCCACCGGACAGTAACAGATACGCAGTATTTT. Amino acids: CASSHRTVTDTQYF.

With respect to this clonotype: Germline and junction disagree at one end, which may indicate a read error. The chain employs TRBV20-1 and TRBJ2-7; weak D call: TRBD2 (6 bases). The CDR3 loop spans 13 amino acids. Germline V gene sequence: CDR1 DFQATT, CDR2 SNEGSKA (reference sequence). The chain's CDR3 is CSTRGRERYEQYF. The CDR3 region has the DNA TGCAGTACTAGAGGCCGGGAGAGATACGAGCAGTACTTC.

V gene TRBV6-1 combines with J gene TRBJ1-5; no reliable D call. The V end was cut by 4 bases, the J end by 0 bases, with 19 bases between. CDR3 length equals 18 residues. Germline V gene data show CDR1 as MNHNS and CDR2 as SASEGT. In DNA, the CDR3 is TGTGCCAGCAGTGTACATACTACAGCGTACAATAGCAATCAGCCCCAGCATTTT. Translated, it gives CASSVHTTAYNSNQPQHF.

V and J are TRBV20-1 and TRBJ2-5; D may correspond to TRBD1 or TRBD2 (5 bases each). The germline V and J ends were trimmed by 5 bases and 2 bases, with 15 bases remaining between them. Germline-derived CDR1 and CDR2 are DFQATT and SNEGSKA (reference sequence). This CDR3 is 14 amino acids long. The CDR3 reads CSAGTPPRQETQYF. CDR3 DNA sequence: TGCAGTGCTGGGACCCCTCCCCGGCAAGAGACCCAGTACTTC.

This clonotype was counted only a few times. The gene calls are TRBV28 and TRBJ1-5; no clear D gene. The V end lost 6 bases, the J end lost 5 bases, and 20 bases lay between the germline ends. This CDR3 has 16 amino acids. Germline assignment: CDR1 MDHEN and CDR2 SYDVKM. DNA of the CDR3: TGTGCCAGCAGCCGACCGGGAGCCGATTCTCATCAGCCCCAGCATTTT. This sequence encodes CASSRPGADSHQPQHF.

This clonotype came up once. The chain links TRBV10-3 to TRBJ2-5, with 9 nucleotides matching TRBD1. The CDR3 is made up of 14 amino acids. CDR1 is ENHRY, CDR2 SYGVKD, per germline. The V and J ends lost 8 bases and 3 bases, in that order; junction bases with no gene match: 7. CDR3 nucleotides: TGTGCCATCGGCGGGACAGGGTCTAAAGAGACCCAGTACTTC. Its translation: CAIGGTGSKETQYF.

This clonotype was detected a few times. The CDR3 reads CASSLSGGPSTDTQYF. The CDR3 DNA follows: TGTGCCAGCAGCTTGTCAGGGGGACCTAGCACAGATACGCAGTATTTT. This chain joins TRBV7-6 and TRBJ2-3, with 7 bases identical to TRBD1. CDR3 length: 16 amino acids. After removal of 3 bases from V and 0 bases from J, the junction contained 6 bases not matched to a gene. Germline CDR1 SGHVS, CDR2 FNYEAQ.

This clonotype was counted at least ten times. The V gene is TRBV9, the J gene TRBJ2-7, with D perhaps TRBD1 (6 bases). The CDR3 runs 17 residues. The germline gives CDR1 SGDLS, CDR2 YYNGEE. The germline V and J ends were trimmed by 4 bases and 2 bases, with 22 bases remaining between them. The CDR3 region has the DNA TGTGCCAGCAGCCCCTTTTCTGGGCAGGGGCTTACCTACGAGCAGTACTTC. Translated, it gives CASSPFSGQGLTYEQYF.

This clonotype was counted between two and nine times. The rearrangement joins TRBV7-9 to TRBJ2-1; D uncertain. The CDR3 extends over 13 amino acids. Germline V gene sequence: CDR1 SEHNR, CDR2 FQNEAQ (reference sequence). V lost 5 bases and J lost 4, with 9 bases in between. CDR3: CASSRPRYNEQFF. CDR3 nucleotides: TGTGCCAGCAGCCGACCTCGTTACAATGAGCAGTTCTTC.

The rearrangement links TRBV25-1 to TRBJ2-7, with 7 positions matching TRBD2. V lost 1 base, J lost 2 bases, and 2 bases stayed unmatched. Germline CDR1 reads MGHDK; CDR2 reads SYGVNS. The CDR3 is 14 residues long. The CDR3, as DNA: TGTGCCAGCAGTGAATCTAGCGGACCCTACGAGCAGTACTTC. It yields the protein CASSESSGPYEQYF.

This clonotype was seen once. The chain uses TRBV3-1 and TRBJ2-6; D unclear. V was shortened by 4 bases and J by 2 bases, with 12 bases between the two germline ends. Germline V CDR1 and CDR2: LGHDT, YNNKEL (reference sequence). The CDR3 runs 16 residues. This CDR3 reads CASSRALTPGANVLTF. The CDR3 DNA sequence: TGTGCCAGCAGCCGTGCTCTTACCCCTGGGGCCAACGTCCTGACTTTC.

The gene calls are TRBV20-1 and TRBJ1-5; D might be TRBD1 (6 bases). Trimming left V 6 bases short and J 5 bases short, with 14 bases between. CDR3 length equals 13 residues. CDR1 DFQATT and CDR2 SNEGSKA come from the germline V gene (reference sequence). The CDR3 loop reads CSAPVEGDQPQHF. DNA for the CDR3: TGCAGTGCCCCCGTGGAGGGGGATCAGCCCCAGCATTTT.

The chain recombines TRBV7-2 with TRBJ2-1, with 10 bases lining up with TRBD1. J lost 0 bases, V lost 5 bases, and 13 bases had no gene match. This CDR3 comprises 19 residues. The V gene's germline CDR1 is SGHTA and CDR2 FQGNSA. CDR3 DNA: TGTGCCAGCAGCGCGACCGCCGGGACAGGGGCTAACTCCTACAATGAGCAGTTCTTC. Translating gives CASSATAGTGANSYNEQFF.

The V gene is TRBV9, the J gene TRBJ2-3; 13 bases are a match to TRBD2. Germline CDR1 reads SGDLS; CDR2 reads YYNGEE. V was pared by 3 bases and J by 5 bases, with 6 bases of the junction left unmatched. CDR3 size: 16 residues. In DNA form, the CDR3 reads TGTGCCAGCAGCGCGGGGACTAGCGGGGTTAGAGATACGCAGTATTTT. It codes for CASSAGTSGVRDTQYF.

The V call is TRBV5-1, the J call TRBJ2-1; 7 bases line up with TRBD1. The V and J ends lost 4 bases and 3 bases, in that order; junction bases with no gene match: 7. This CDR3 is 15 amino acids long. Germline assignment: CDR1 SGHRS and CDR2 YFSETQ. DNA for the CDR3: TGCGCCAGCAGCCCATGGGACAGTTACTACAATGAGCAGTTCTTC. It specifies CASSPWDSYYNEQFF.

The chain recombines TRBV29-1 with TRBJ2-5, with D hard to call. Per the germline V gene, CDR1 is SQVTM and CDR2 is ANQGSEA. With 5 bases removed from V and 5 bases from J, the gap between germline ends came to 15 bases. The CDR3 has 13 residues. The CDR3 here is CSVNRALGETQYF. The CDR3 bases are TGCAGCGTTAACCGGGCCCTTGGGGAGACCCAGTACTTC.

V usage is TRBV12-5 and J usage is TRBJ1-5, with D unclear. Looked up from germline, CDR1 is LGHNT and CDR2 is FRNRAP. V was cut by 10 bases and J by 4 bases, with 11 bases left in between. The CDR3 runs 12 residues. The CDR3 reads CATCLMNQPQHF. The CDR3 DNA sequence: TGTGCTACCTGCTTAATGAATCAGCCCCAGCATTTT.

This rearrangement joins TRBV6-1 to TRBJ2-1; 11 bases match TRBD2. Germline trimming cut 5 bases from V and 1 base from J; bases unmatched to any gene: 13. The V gene's germline CDR1 is MNHNS and CDR2 SASEGT. This CDR3 spans 19 amino acids. CDR3 region: CASSKGTSGPPFSYNEQFF. DNA for the CDR3: TGTGCCAGCAGTAAAGGGACTAGCGGACCTCCTTTTTCCTACAATGAGCAGTTCTTC.

This clonotype has only one observation. Mismatch with germline at one junction end may stem from a read error. V is TRBV12-3 or TRBV12-4 and J is TRBJ1-5; the D gene is possibly TRBD1 (5 bases). CDR3 size: 14 residues. The CDR3: CASRSRVYNQLQHF. CDR3 sequence (DNA): TGTGCCAGCAGAAGCAGGGTGTACAATCAGCTCCAGCATTTT.

This clonotype has more than one count but fewer than ten. The chain is built from TRBV7-2 and TRBJ2-1; tentative D call: TRBD2 (7 bases). Germline loops: CDR1 SGHTA, CDR2 FQGNSA. The CDR3 is 17 amino acids. Trimming stripped 1 base from V and 3 bases from J, with 16 bases between. The CDR3 spells CASSLVRGAGLYNEQFF. CDR3 sequence (DNA): TGTGCCAGCAGCTTAGTCCGGGGGGCAGGCCTCTACAATGAGCAGTTCTTC. Full variable domain (rest looked up from reference TRBV7-2 and TRBJ2-1): GAGVSQSPSNKVTEKGKDVELRCDPISGHTALYWYRQSLGQGLEFLIYFQGNSAPDKSGLPSDRFSAERTGGSVSTLTIQRTQQEDSAVYLCASSLVRGAGLYNEQFFGPGTRLTVL.

The gene calls are TRBV7-9 and TRBJ2-1; D not certain. Deletions cut 5 bases from V and 6 bases from J, with 17 bases between. The CDR3 sequence is 15 residues long. Germline V gene data show CDR1 as SEHNR and CDR2 as FQNEAQ (reference sequence). The CDR3 reads CASSHTRPTLNEQFF. CDR3 nucleotides: TGTGCCAGCAGCCACACACGGCCCACACTCAATGAGCAGTTCTTC.

This clonotype was observed a handful of times. The chain employs TRBV20-1 and TRBJ2-7; D is possibly TRBD1 or TRBD2 (6 bases each). The CDR3 sequence is 14 residues long. Per germline, CDR1 DFQATT and CDR2 SNEGSKA (reference sequence). V was trimmed by 4 bases and J by 3 bases, leaving 16 bases between them. CDR3 sequence: CSAKGGGRGYEQYF. The DNA of the CDR3 is TGCAGTGCTAAGGGAGGCGGCAGGGGCTACGAGCAGTACTTC.

As DNA, the CDR3 is TGCAGCGTTGCCAGGGCCAGCACAGATACGCAGTATTTT. Translated, it gives CSVARASTDTQYF. The genes are TRBV29-1 and TRBJ2-3, with D maybe TRBD1 (5 bases). CDR1 is SQVTM and CDR2 is ANQGSEA in the germline V gene. The ends were cut back, 4 bases at V and 0 bases at J, with 8 bases in the middle. This CDR3 comprises 13 residues.

This clonotype was seen a few times. The chain carries TRBV5-1 and TRBJ2-7; TRBD1 or TRBD2 may be the D gene (5 bases each). The length of the CDR3 is 17 residues. The V gene's germline CDR1 is SGHRS and CDR2 YFSETQ. The V end lost 0 bases, the J end lost 0 bases, and 16 bases lay between the germline ends. CDR3 DNA sequence: TGCGCCAGCAGCTTGGCCGCCGGGGCTCCGAGCTCCTACGAGCAGTACTTC. Translating gives CASSLAAGAPSSYEQYF.

V is TRBV20-1 and J is TRBJ2-5; 11 positions match TRBD1. The germline gives CDR1 DFQATT, CDR2 SNEGSKA (reference sequence). The CDR3 length is 15 residues. Losses at the gene ends were 6 bases for V and 11 bases for J; bases not matched to a gene: 17. CDR3 nucleotide sequence: TGCAGTGCAACCTGGGACAGGGGGTTGGACAATGAGCAGTACTTC. It translates to CSATWDRGLDNEQYF.

The chain links TRBV20-1 to TRBJ1-4; D is ambiguous. Trimming stripped 6 bases from V and 13 bases from J, with 6 bases between. Germline V CDR1 and CDR2: DFQATT, SNEGSKA (reference sequence). CDR3 length: 8 residues. CDR3 nucleotide sequence: TGCAGTGCAAATACACTGTTTTTT. This encodes CSANTLFF.